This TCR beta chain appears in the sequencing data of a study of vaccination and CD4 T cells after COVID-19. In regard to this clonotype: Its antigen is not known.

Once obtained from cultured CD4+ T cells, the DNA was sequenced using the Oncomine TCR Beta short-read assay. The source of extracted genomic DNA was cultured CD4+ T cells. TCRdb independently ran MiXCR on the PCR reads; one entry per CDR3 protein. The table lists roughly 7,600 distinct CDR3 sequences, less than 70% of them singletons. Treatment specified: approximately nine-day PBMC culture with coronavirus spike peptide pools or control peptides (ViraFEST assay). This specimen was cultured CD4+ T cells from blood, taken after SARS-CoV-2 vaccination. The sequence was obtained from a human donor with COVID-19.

In DNA, the CDR3 is TGTGCCAGCAGAGGACAGCTGACTAACACTGAAGCTTTCTTT. Amino acid sequence: CASRGQLTNTEAFF. The gene calls are TRBV2 and TRBJ1-1; D might be TRBD1 (6 bases). Germline lookup yields CDR1 SNHLY and CDR2 FYNNEI. Trimming took 6 bases from V and 2 from J, leaving 13 bases between them. The CDR3 contains 14 residues.